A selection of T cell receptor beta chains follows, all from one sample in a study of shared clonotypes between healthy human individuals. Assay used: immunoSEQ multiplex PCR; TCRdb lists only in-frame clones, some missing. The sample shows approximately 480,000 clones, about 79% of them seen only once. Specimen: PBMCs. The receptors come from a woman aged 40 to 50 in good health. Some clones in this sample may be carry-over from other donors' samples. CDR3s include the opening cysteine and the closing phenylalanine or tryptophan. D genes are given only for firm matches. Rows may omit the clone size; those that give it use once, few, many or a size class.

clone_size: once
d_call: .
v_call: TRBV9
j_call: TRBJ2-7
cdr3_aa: CASSVGARDEQYF
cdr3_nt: TGTGCCAGCAGCGTAGGGGCTAGGGACGAGCAGTACTTC

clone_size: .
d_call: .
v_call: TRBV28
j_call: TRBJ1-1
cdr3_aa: CASSFYTEAFF
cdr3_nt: TGTGCCAGCAGTTTTTATACTGAAGCTTTCTTT

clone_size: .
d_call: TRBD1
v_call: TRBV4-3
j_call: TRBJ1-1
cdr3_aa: CASSTTGQGVTGAFF
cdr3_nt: TGCGCCAGCAGCACCACGGGACAGGGGGTTACGGGAGCTTTCTTT

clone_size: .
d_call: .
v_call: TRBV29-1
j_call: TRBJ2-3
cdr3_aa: CSSGQGHRSTDTQYF
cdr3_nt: TGCAGCAGTGGGCAGGGACACCGTAGCACAGATACGCAGTATTTT

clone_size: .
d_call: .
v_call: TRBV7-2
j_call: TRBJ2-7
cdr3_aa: CASSLRNGGSYEQYF
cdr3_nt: TGTGCCAGCAGCTTAAGGAACGGGGGATCCTACGAGCAGTACTTC

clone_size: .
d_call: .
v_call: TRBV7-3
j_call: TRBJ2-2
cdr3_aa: CASSLSVGTNTGELFF
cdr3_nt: TGTGCCAGCAGCTTAAGTGTGGGGACGAACACCGGGGAGCTGTTTTTT

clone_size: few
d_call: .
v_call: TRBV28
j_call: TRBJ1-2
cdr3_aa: CASSSQGSGYTF
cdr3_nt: TGTGCCAGCAGTTCACAGGGATCTGGCTACACCTTC

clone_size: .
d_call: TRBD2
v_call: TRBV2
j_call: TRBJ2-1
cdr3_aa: CASSPLAEYNEQFF
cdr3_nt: TGTGCCAGCAGTCCCCTAGCGGAGTACAATGAGCAGTTCTTC

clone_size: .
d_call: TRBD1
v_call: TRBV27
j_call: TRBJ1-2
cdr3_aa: CASRGSGQGVGGYTF
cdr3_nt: TGTGCCAGCAGAGGATCGGGACAGGGGGTGGGTGGCTACACCTTC

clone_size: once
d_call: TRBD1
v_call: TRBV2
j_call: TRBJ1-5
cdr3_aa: CASAGGFGNQPQHF
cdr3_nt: TGTGCCAGTGCAGGGGGCTTCGGCAATCAGCCCCAGCATTTT

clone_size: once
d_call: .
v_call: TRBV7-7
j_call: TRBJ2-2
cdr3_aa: CASSPSAGSGGELFF
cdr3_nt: TGTGCTAGCAGCCCCTCGGCTGGGTCTGGCGGGGAGCTGTTTTTT

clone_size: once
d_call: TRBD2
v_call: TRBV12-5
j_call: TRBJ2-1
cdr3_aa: CASGLVSGSPRDNEQFF
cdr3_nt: TGTGCTAGTGGTTTGGTCAGCGGGAGCCCGAGAGACAATGAGCAGTTCTTC

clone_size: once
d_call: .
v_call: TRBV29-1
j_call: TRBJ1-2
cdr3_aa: CSVVPTTGGYTF
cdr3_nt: TGCAGCGTTGTTCCCACCACGGGGGGCTACACCTTC

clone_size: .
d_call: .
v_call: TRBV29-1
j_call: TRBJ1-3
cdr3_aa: CSAAQGTEPGNTIYF
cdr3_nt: TGCAGCGCCGCCCAAGGGACCGAGCCCGGAAACACCATATATTTT

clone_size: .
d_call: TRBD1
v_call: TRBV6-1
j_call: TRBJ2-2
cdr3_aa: CASTPGQGASGELFF
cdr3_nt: TGTGCCAGCACCCCGGGACAGGGGGCTTCCGGGGAGCTGTTTTTT

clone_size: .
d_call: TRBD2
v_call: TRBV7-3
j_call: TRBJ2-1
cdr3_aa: CASSLSGTSGYNEQFF
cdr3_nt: TGTGCCAGCAGCTTATCGGGGACTAGCGGCTACAATGAGCAGTTCTTC

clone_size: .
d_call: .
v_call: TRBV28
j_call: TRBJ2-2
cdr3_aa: CASTNFANTGELFF
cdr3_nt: TGTGCCAGCACCAATTTCGCGAACACCGGGGAGCTGTTTTTT

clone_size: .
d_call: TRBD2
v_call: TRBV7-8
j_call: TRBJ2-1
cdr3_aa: CASSPFGRESYNEQFF
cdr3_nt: TGTGCCAGCAGCCCATTCGGGCGGGAGAGTTACAATGAGCAGTTCTTC

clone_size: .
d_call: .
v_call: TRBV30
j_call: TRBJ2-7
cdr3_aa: CAWSQPSQASYEQYF
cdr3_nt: TGTGCCTGGAGCCAGCCCTCCCAAGCCTCCTACGAGCAGTACTTC

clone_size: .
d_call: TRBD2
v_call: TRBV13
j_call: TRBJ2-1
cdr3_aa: CASSSSLSGGPYNEQFF
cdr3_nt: TGTGCCAGCAGCTCGTCCCTAAGCGGGGGCCCCTACAATGAGCAGTTCTTC

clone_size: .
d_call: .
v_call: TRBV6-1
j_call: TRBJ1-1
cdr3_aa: CASSEDRKAFF
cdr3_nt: TGTGCCAGCAGTGAAGACAGGAAAGCTTTCTTT

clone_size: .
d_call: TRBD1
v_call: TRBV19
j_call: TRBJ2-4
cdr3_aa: CASSITGQGAKNIQYF
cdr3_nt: TGTGCCAGTAGTATCACGGGACAGGGAGCCAAAAACATTCAGTACTTC

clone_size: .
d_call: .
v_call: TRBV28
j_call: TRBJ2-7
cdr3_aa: CASSLTGQNALYEQYF
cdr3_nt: TGTGCCAGCAGTTTGACAGGACAGAACGCGCTCTACGAGCAGTACTTC

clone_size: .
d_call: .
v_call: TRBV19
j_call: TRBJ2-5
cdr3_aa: CASSTSTTPQETQYF
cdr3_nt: TGTGCCAGTAGTACCTCGACTACTCCCCAAGAGACCCAGTACTTC

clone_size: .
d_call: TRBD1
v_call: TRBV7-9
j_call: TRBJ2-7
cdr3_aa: CASSLGQGVVNEQYF
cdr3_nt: TGTGCCAGCAGCTTAGGACAGGGGGTCGTCAACGAGCAGTACTTC

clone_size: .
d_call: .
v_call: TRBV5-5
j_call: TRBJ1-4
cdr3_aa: CASSLGRGSTNEKLFF
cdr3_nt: TGTGCCAGCAGCTTGGGCAGGGGATCGACTAATGAAAAACTGTTTTTT

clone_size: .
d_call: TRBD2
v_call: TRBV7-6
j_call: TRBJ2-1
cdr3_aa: CASSFAGTSGEQFF
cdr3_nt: TGTGCCAGCAGCTTTGCCGGGACTAGTGGGGAGCAGTTCTTC

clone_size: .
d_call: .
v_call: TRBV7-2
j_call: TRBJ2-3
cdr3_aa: CASSQDRGRTDTQYF
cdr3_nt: TGTGCCAGCAGCCAGGACCGGGGGCGTACAGATACGCAGTATTTT

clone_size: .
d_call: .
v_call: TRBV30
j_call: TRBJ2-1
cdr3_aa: CAWRDSSDEQFF
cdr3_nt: TGTGCCTGGAGGGACAGTTCCGATGAGCAGTTCTTC

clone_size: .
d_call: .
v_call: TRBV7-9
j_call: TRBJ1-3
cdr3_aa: CASSLQALSGNTIYF
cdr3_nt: TGTGCCAGCAGCTTGCAGGCTCTCTCTGGAAACACCATATATTTT

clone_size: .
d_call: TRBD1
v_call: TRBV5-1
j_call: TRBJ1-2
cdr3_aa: CASSWGQGAQGYTF
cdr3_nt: TGCGCCAGCAGCTGGGGACAGGGGGCGCAGGGCTACACCTTC

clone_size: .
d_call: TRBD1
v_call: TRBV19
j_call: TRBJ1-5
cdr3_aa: CASSIVLDRFNQPQHF
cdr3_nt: TGTGCCAGTAGTATAGTCTTGGACAGGTTTAATCAGCCCCAGCATTTT

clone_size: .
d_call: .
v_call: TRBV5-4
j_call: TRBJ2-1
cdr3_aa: CASSSYYNEQFF
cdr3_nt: TGTGCCAGCAGCTCATACTACAATGAGCAGTTCTTC

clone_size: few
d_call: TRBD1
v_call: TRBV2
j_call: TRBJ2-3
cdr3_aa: CASRDRGEAMQYF
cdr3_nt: TGTGCCAGCAGGGACAGGGGTGAGGCCATGCAGTATTTT

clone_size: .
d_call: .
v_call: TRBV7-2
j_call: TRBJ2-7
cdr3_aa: CASSLARYEQYF
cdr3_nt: TGTGCCAGCAGCTTAGCTCGTTACGAGCAGTACTTC

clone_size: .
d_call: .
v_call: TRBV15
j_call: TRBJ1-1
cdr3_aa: CATRRASNRGVNTEAFF
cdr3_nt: TGTGCCACCAGAAGAGCTTCAAACCGGGGGGTGAACACTGAAGCTTTCTTT

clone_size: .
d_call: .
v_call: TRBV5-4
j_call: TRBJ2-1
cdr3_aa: CASTPSGESYNEQFF
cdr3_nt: TGTGCCAGCACCCCCTCAGGGGAGTCCTACAATGAGCAGTTCTTC

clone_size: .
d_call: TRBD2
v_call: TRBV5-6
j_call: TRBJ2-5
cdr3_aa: CASSQGLAEETQYF
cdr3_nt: TGTGCCAGCAGCCAGGGACTAGCGGAAGAGACCCAGTACTTC